What follows are 11 T cell receptor beta chains derived from one specimen sequenced in a study of shared clonotypes between healthy human individuals. The table came from immunoSEQ multiplex PCR; TCRdb's copy has only in-frame clones and leaves some out. The table includes roughly 2,300,000 clones, 80% to 95% detected once. Sequenced material: naive CD4+ T cells from PBMCs. The sample's subset: CD45RA+ positively selected. The receptors were sampled from a man younger than 35 in good health. Some clones in this sample may be carry-over from other donors' samples.

The rearrangement joins TRBV12-5 to TRBJ2-1, with 7 bases aligning to TRBD1. Germline V gene data show CDR1 as LGHNT and CDR2 as FRNRAP. The V and J ends lost 1 base and 9 bases, in that order; junction bases with no gene match: 3. This CDR3 is built from 13 residues. The CDR3 bases are TGTGCTAGTGGTTTGGACAACAGGGGTGAGCAGTTCTTC. It translates to CASGLDNRGEQFF. Filled out from reference TRBV12-5 and TRBJ2-1, the complete variable domain reads DARVTQTPRHKVTEMGQEVTMRCQPILGHNTVFWYRQTMMQGLELLAYFRNRAPLDDSGMPKDRFSAEMPDATLATLKIQPSEPRDSAVYFCASGLDNRGEQFFGPGTRLTVL.

This chain uses TRBV7-6 with TRBJ2-7; D not certain. V shed 2 bases and J shed 0 bases, with 8 bases lying between them. CDR3 size: 14 residues. The germline gives CDR1 SGHVS, CDR2 FNYEAQ. The CDR3 DNA sequence: TGTGCCAGCAGCTTATTGTCCCCCTCCTACGAGCAGTACTTC. Residues: CASSLLSPSYEQYF. The variable domain in full, with the rest retrieved from reference TRBV7-6 and TRBJ2-7, is GAGVSQSPRYKVTKRGQDVALRCDPISGHVSLYWYRQALGQGPEFLTYFNYEAQQDKSGLPNDRFSAERPEGSISTLTIQRTEQRDSAMYRCASSLLSPSYEQYFGPGTRLTVT.

The V call is TRBV15, the J call TRBJ1-1; D ambiguous. This CDR3 has 11 amino acids. Deletions cut 3 bases from V and 11 bases from J, with 10 bases between. Germline loops: CDR1 LNHNV, CDR2 YYDKDF (reference sequence). CDR3 amino acids: CATSSPRPAFF. CDR3 bases: TGTGCCACCAGCAGCCCACGGCCTGCTTTCTTT.

The chain is built from TRBV20-1 and TRBJ2-5, with 9 bases identical to TRBD1. There are 10 residues in the CDR3. Unmatched junction bases numbered 7, after V lost 6 bases and J lost 14 bases. Germline V gives CDR1 DFQATT, CDR2 SNEGSKA (reference sequence). Here the CDR3 DNA reads TGCAGTGCGTACCGGGACAGGGCTTACTTC. Its protein is CSAYRDRAYF.

Worth noting for this clone: Additional DNA sequences in this sample encode the identical CDR3. This chain joins TRBV5-1 and TRBJ2-2, with D tentatively TRBD2 (6 bases). The V end lost 4 bases, the J end lost 1 base, and 14 bases lay between the germline ends. Germline V gives CDR1 SGHRS, CDR2 YFSETQ. The CDR3 totals 16 residues. The CDR3 DNA follows: TGCGCCAGCAGCCTGGAGGCCGGGGGGAACACCGGGGAGCTGTTTTTT. This translates into CASSLEAGGNTGELFF.

The chain links TRBV4-3 to TRBJ1-5; 10 nucleotides align to TRBD1. From germline, CDR1 is LGHNA and CDR2 YSLEER. V shed 0 bases, J shed 6 bases, and the junction held 2 bases outside the gene matches. CDR3 length: 15 residues. In DNA, the CDR3 is TGCGCCAGCAGCCAAGATGGGGACAGGGGTCAGCCCCAGCATTTT. Its translation: CASSQDGDRGQPQHF.

The chain is built from TRBV5-1 and TRBJ2-3; 14 nucleotides align to TRBD2. J lost 4 bases, V lost 4 bases, and 11 bases had no gene match. This CDR3 is built from 18 residues. Germline V lookup: CDR1 SGHRS, CDR2 YFSETQ. CDR3 region: CASSLGLAGGPRADTQYF. The DNA for the CDR3 is TGCGCCAGCAGCCTAGGACTAGCGGGAGGTCCAAGGGCAGATACGCAGTATTTT.

CDR3 DNA: TGTGCCAGCTCACTTTTTGGCACAGATACGCAGTATTTT. This sequence encodes CASSLFGTDTQYF. The chain has TRBV18 and TRBJ2-3; D is ambiguous. V lost 4 bases and J lost 1, with 6 bases in between. Germline V lookup: CDR1 KGHSH, CDR2 LQKENI. The CDR3 covers 13 residues.

This chain joins TRBV7-9 and TRBJ2-1, with 12 bases that match TRBD2. J was trimmed by 0 bases and V by 3 bases; bases with no gene match: 9. This CDR3 is 19 amino acids long. Germline CDR1 and CDR2: SEHNR and FQNEAQ (reference sequence). The CDR3 spells CASSFGGGTSGLSYNEQFF. CDR3 nucleotides: TGTGCCAGCAGCTTCGGGGGTGGGACTAGCGGGCTCTCCTACAATGAGCAGTTCTTC.

About this clone: This sample also contains other DNA sequences that code for the same CDR3. This sequence joins TRBV5-1 and TRBJ2-1, with TRBD2 matching 11 bases. V shed 4 bases, J shed 2 bases, and the junction held 2 bases outside the gene matches. Germline V CDR1 and CDR2: SGHRS, YFSETQ. This CDR3 region has 15 residues. The CDR3 DNA reads TGCGCCAGCAGCATACTAGCGGGGGCCTACAATGAGCAGTTCTTC. The encoded protein is CASSILAGAYNEQFF.

The chain is built from TRBV4-2 and TRBJ2-2, with 9 positions matching TRBD1. The CDR3 sequence is 16 residues long. V trimming: 3 bases; J trimming: 3 bases; junction bases outside the gene matches: 5. The germline gives CDR1 LGHNA, CDR2 YNFKEQ. The CDR3 loop is CASSQKRTGDTGELFF. The DNA for the CDR3 is TGTGCCAGCAGCCAGAAACGGACAGGGGACACCGGGGAGCTGTTTTTT.